The 10 T cell receptor beta chains below come from one sample, sequenced in a study of blood T cell repertoires in COVID-19. Here immunoSEQ multiplex PCR was the method, and the copy in TCRdb shows in-frame clones only, minus some. The sample gives about 100,000 clones, 85% of which show up once; 1.5% to 2% is in the top ten. Sequencing used peripheral blood. These receptors came from a woman in her 70s with active or convalescent COVID-19.

V is TRBV24-1 and J is TRBJ2-3; the D gene is possibly TRBD1 (6 bases). The CDR3 runs 15 residues. Germline V gene lookup returns CDR1 KGHDR and CDR2 SFDVKD. Trimming took 7 bases from V and 1 from J, leaving 14 bases between them. The CDR3 region is CATRGRGRGTDTQYF. As DNA, the CDR3 is TGTGCCACCAGAGGCAGGGGTCGTGGCACAGATACGCAGTATTTT.

The V gene is TRBV28, the J gene TRBJ1-1, with 7 bases that match TRBD1. This CDR3 contains 14 residues. Per germline, CDR1 MDHEN and CDR2 SYDVKM. J gave up 0 bases and V 4 bases, and 2 bases lay outside the gene matches. CDR3 protein: CASSWGQLNTEAFF. The CDR3 region has the DNA TGTGCCAGCAGTTGGGGACAGCTGAACACTGAAGCTTTCTTT.

The chain links TRBV10-2 to TRBJ1-6; D call uncertain. V lost 7 bases to trimming and J lost 10 bases, with 17 bases between them. Per the germline V gene, CDR1 is WSHSY and CDR2 is SAAADI. The CDR3 consists of 14 residues. In nucleotides, the CDR3 is TGCGCCAGCAACTTAGGGAGGAGCGAATCACCCCTCCACTTT. Its translation is CASNLGRSESPLHF.

The V call is TRBV9, the J call TRBJ2-1; TRBD2 matches 8 bases. Trimming took 7 bases from V and 0 from J; bases not matched to a gene: 3. CDR1 and CDR2 (germline): SGDLS, YYNGEE. This CDR3 is 14 amino acids long. This CDR3 is CASSGGASYNEQFF. The CDR3 nucleotides are TGTGCCAGCTCCGGGGGGGCCTCCTACAATGAGCAGTTCTTC. Variable domain in full (rest from reference TRBV9 and TRBJ2-1): DSGVTQTPKHLITATGQRVTLRCSPRSGDLSVYWYQQSLDQGLQFLIQYYNGEERAKGNILERFSAQQFPDLHSELNLSSLELGDSALYFCASSGGASYNEQFFGPGTRLTVL.

The genes are TRBV19 and TRBJ2-3; TRBD1 might be the D (6 bases). Germline CDR1 LNHDA, CDR2 SQIVND (reference sequence). The CDR3 has 14 residues. V dropped 9 bases and J dropped 4 bases, with 17 bases sitting between them. The CDR3 coding sequence is TGTGCCAGCTTTGACAGGACTGGCGCAGATACGCAGTATTTT. As protein: CASFDRTGADTQYF.

The rearrangement uses TRBV4-1 and TRBJ1-2; TRBD1 matches at 8 bases. Germline loops: CDR1 MGHRA, CDR2 YSYEKL. V shed 2 bases, J shed 3 bases, and the junction held 2 bases outside the gene matches. This CDR3 has 14 residues. CDR3 sequence: CASSQPTGDYGYTF. The CDR3 coding sequence is TGCGCCAGCAGCCAACCGACAGGGGACTATGGCTACACCTTC.

The chain couples TRBV7-2 to TRBJ2-3; 10 bases map to TRBD2. With 1 base clipped from V and 0 bases from J, the junction kept 1 base outside the gene matches. Germline CDR1 SGHTA, CDR2 FQGNSA. This CDR3 region has 16 residues. CDR3 DNA: TGTGCCAGCAGCTTAGGGACTAGCGGCAGCACAGATACGCAGTATTTT. It codes for CASSLGTSGSTDTQYF.

J is TRBJ2-3 and V is TRBV15, with 8 nucleotides matching TRBD1. The CDR3 covers 16 residues. Germline values: CDR1 LNHNV, CDR2 YYDKDF (reference sequence). V gave up 0 bases and J gave up 2 bases; unmatched junction bases: 4. The CDR3: CATSRDWTGYTDTQYF. The CDR3 nucleotides are TGTGCCACCAGCAGAGATTGGACAGGGTACACAGATACGCAGTATTTT.

The chain uses TRBV28 and TRBJ2-2, with 9 bases that match TRBD2. The CDR3 sequence is 17 residues long. V dropped 5 bases and J dropped 3; count of bases not matched to a gene: 10. Germline V gene lookup returns CDR1 MDHEN and CDR2 SYDVKM. The CDR3 loop reads CASSPQGTSPHTGELFF. DNA of the CDR3: TGTGCCAGCAGTCCGCAGGGGACTAGCCCGCACACCGGGGAGCTGTTTTTT.

This chain uses TRBV10-3 with TRBJ1-5; 9 bases map to TRBD1. Germline CDR1 and CDR2: ENHRY and SYGVKD. The CDR3 runs to 13 residues. V dropped 6 bases and J dropped 7; count of bases not matched to a gene: 4. CDR3 bases: TGTGCCATCAGACAGGGGGCGGAACAGCCCCAGCATTTT. Translation gives CAIRQGAEQPQHF.